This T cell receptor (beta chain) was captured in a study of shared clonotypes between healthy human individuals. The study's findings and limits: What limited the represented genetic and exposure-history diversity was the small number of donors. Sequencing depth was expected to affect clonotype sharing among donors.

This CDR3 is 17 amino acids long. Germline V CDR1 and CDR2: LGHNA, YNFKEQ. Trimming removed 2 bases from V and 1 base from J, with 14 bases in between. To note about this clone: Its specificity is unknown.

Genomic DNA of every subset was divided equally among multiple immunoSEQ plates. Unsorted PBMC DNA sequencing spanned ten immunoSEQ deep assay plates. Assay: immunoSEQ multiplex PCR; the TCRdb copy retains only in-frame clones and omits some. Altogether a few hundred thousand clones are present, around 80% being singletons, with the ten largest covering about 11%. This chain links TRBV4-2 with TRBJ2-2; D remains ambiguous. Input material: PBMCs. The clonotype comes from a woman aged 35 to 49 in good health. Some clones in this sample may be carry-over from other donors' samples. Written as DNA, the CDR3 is TGTGCCAGCAGCCAATCCGTGGCCTACGGGAACACCGGGGAGCTGTTTTTT. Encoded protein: CASSQSVAYGNTGELFF.